This T cell receptor beta chain was obtained from a study of T cell changes during pregnancy in multiple sclerosis. The length of the CDR3 is 15 residues. V shed 1 base and J 4 bases; nucleotides not matched to a gene: 6. The V gene's germline CDR1 is SGHAT and CDR2 FQNNGV. Assay: immunoSEQ multiplex PCR; the TCRdb copy retains only in-frame clones and omits some. Here the sample spans around 73,000 clones, 85% to 95% being singletons. V gene TRBV11-2 combines with J gene TRBJ2-7, with 8 bases aligning to TRBD2. The sequence came from a female donor in good health, enrolled as a control in a pregnancy study. The sample was peripheral blood, taken in the third trimester of pregnancy. CDR3 nucleotide sequence: TGTGCCAGCAGCTTAGCTTCGGGACTAGTGTACGAGCAGTACTTC. This sequence encodes CASSLASGLVYEQYF.